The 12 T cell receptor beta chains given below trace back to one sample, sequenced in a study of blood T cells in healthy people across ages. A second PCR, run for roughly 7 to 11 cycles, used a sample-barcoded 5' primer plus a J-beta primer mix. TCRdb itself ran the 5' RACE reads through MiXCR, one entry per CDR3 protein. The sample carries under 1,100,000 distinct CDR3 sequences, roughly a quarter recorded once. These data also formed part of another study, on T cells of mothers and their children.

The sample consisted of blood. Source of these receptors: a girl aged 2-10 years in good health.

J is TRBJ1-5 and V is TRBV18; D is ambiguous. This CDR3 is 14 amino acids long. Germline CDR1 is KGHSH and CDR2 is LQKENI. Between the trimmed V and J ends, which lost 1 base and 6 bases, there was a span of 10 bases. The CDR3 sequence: CASSPQGETQPQHF. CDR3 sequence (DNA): TGTGCCAGCTCACCACAGGGTGAGACTCAGCCCCAGCATTTT.

The CDR3 sequence: CASSYGRTRPYEQYF. The CDR3 DNA follows: TGTGCCAGCAGTTACGGGCGGACTCGACCTTACGAGCAGTACTTC. This chain links TRBV6-5 with TRBJ2-7; D possibly corresponds to TRBD2 (5 bases). Germline V lookup: CDR1 MNHEY, CDR2 SVGAGI. The CDR3 covers 15 residues. Trimming took off 2 bases at V and 4 bases at J, with 15 bases between the two ends.

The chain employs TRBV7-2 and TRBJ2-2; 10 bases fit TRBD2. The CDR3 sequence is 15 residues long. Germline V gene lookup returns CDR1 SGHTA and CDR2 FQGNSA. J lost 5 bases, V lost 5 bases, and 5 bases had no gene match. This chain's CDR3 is CASSRAGGKTGELFF. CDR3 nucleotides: TGTGCCAGCAGCCGAGCGGGAGGGAAAACCGGGGAGCTGTTTTTT.

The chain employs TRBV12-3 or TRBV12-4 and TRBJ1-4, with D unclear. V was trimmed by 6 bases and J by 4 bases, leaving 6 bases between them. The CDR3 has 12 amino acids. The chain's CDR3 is CASSRHNEKLFF. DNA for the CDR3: TGTGCCAGCAGCCGACATAATGAAAAACTGTTTTTT.

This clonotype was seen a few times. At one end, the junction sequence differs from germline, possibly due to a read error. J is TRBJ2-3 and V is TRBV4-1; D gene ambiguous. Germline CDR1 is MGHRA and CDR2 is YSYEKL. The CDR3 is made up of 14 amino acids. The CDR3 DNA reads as TGCGCCAGCAGCCAAGAATTGAGTGGGGATACGCAGTACTTT. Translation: CASSQELSGDTQYF.

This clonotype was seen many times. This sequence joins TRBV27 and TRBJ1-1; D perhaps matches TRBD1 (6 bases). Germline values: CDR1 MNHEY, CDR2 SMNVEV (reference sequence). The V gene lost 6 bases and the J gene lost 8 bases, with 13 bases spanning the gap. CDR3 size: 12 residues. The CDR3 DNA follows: TGTGCCAGCAGCTTTGCAGGGACAGAAGCTTTCTTT. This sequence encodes CASSFAGTEAFF.

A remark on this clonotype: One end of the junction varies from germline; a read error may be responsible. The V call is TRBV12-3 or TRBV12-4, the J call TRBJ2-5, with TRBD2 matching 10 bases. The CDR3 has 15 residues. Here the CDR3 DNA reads TGTGCCTGCAGTTTTACGAGCGGGAGGGAAGAGACCCAGTACTTC. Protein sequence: CACSFTSGREETQYF.

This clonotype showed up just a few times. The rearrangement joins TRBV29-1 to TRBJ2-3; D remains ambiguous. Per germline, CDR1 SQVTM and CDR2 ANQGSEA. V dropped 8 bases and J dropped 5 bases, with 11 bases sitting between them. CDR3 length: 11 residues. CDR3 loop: CSPRWGDTQYF. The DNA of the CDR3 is TGCAGCCCCCGCTGGGGAGATACGCAGTATTTT.

CDR3 protein: CASSLWAVGQPQHF. The CDR3 coding sequence is TGTGCCAGCAGTTTATGGGCGGTGGGTCAGCCCCAGCATTTT. This rearrangement joins TRBV27 to TRBJ1-5; D is unclear. The germline V and J ends were trimmed by 1 base and 6 bases, with 10 bases remaining between them. CDR1 and CDR2 (germline): MNHEY, SMNVEV (reference sequence). The CDR3 has 14 amino acids.

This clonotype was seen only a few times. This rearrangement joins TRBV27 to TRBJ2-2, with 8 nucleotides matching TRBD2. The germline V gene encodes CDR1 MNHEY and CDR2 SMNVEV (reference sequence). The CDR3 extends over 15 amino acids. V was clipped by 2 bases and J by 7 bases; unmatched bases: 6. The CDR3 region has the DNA TGTGCCAGCAGTTTAAGGGGTAGCGGGGTCGGGGAGCTGTTTTTT. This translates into CASSLRGSGVGELFF.

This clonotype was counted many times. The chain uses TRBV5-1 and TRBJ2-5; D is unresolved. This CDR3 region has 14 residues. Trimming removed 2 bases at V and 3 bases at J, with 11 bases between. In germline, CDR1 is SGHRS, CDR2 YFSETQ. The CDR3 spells CASSLRGPEETQYF. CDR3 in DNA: TGCGCCAGCAGCTTACGTGGACCCGAAGAGACCCAGTACTTC.

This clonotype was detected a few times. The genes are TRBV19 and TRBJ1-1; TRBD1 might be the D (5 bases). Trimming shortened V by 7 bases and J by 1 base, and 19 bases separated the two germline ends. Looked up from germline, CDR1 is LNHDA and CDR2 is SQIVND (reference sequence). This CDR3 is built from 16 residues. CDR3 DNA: TGTGCCAGTAACCCCGGCTGGGGGGACCAGAACACTGAAGCTTTCTTT. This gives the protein CASNPGWGDQNTEAFF.